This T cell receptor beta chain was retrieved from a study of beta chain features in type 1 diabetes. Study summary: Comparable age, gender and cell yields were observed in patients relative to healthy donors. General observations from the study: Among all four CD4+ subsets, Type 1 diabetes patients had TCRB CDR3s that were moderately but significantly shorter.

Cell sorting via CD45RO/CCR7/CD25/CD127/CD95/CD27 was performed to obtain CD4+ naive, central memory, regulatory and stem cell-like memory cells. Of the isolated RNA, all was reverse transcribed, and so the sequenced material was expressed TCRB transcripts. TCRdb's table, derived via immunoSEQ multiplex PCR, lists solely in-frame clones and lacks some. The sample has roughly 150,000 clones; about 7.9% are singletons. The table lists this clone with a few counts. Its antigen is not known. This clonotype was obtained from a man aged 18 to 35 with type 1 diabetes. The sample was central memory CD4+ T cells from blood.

The CDR3 sequence: CASSVGTATNEKLFF. DNA of the CDR3: TGTGCCAGCAGCGTAGGGACAGCAACTAATGAAAAACTGTTTTTT. The genes are TRBV9 and TRBJ1-4; tentative D call: TRBD1 (6 bases). CDR1 SGDLS and CDR2 YYNGEE come from the germline V gene. Between the trimmed V and J ends, which lost 0 bases and 0 bases, there was a span of 6 bases. This CDR3 comprises 15 residues.